Shown below are 2 T cell receptor beta chains from a single sample sequenced in a study of shared clonotypes between healthy human individuals. It was CD45RO-negative cells, positively selected for CCR7, that made up naive CD8 cells, with terminally differentiated effector memory CD45RA+ cells excluded. Sequencing used immunoSEQ multiplex PCR; TCRdb keeps in-frame clones, though not all of them. This repertoire shows roughly 2.1 million clones, 90% to 95% found once; its top ten account for under 2%. Sequenced material: naive CD8+ T cells from PBMCs. The origin of the receptors is a young man in good health. Some clones in this sample may be carry-over from other donors' samples.

As DNA, the CDR3 is TGTGCCAGCAGTGACAGGGGCCATGGGACTAATGAAAAACTGTTTTTT. It codes for CASSDRGHGTNEKLFF. The gene calls are TRBV14 and TRBJ1-4; 8 nucleotides match TRBD1. Germline-derived CDR1 and CDR2 are SGHDN and FVKESK. V trimming: 6 bases; J trimming: 2 bases; junction bases outside the gene matches: 8. The CDR3 has 16 residues. Using reference TRBV14 and TRBJ1-4 for the parts outside the CDR3, the full variable domain is EAGVTQFPSHSVIEKGQTVTLRCDPISGHDNLYWYRRVMGKEIKFLLHFVKESKQDESGMPNNRFLAERTGGTYSTLKVQPAELEDSGVYFCASSDRGHGTNEKLFFGSGTQLSVL.

The V call is TRBV9, the J call TRBJ2-3, with D possibly being TRBD1 (6 bases). Per germline, CDR1 SGDLS and CDR2 YYNGEE. The CDR3 loop spans 13 amino acids. Trimming shortened V by 1 base and J by 4 bases, and 7 bases separated the two germline ends. The CDR3: CASSVTGSDTQYF. As DNA, the CDR3 is TGTGCCAGCAGCGTAACAGGGTCAGATACGCAGTATTTT.